Listed below are T cell receptor beta chains from one sample, sequenced in a study of cytomegalovirus exposure and HLA in healthy donors. TCRdb keeps only in-frame clones here, not all; method: immunoSEQ multiplex PCR. This sample has 180,000 or so clones, with roughly three quarters found just once. The sequenced sample was PBMCs. These receptors all stem from a woman between 50 and 59 years old in good health and CMV-seronegative. Each CDR3 is given with its conserved first and last residue. A D gene is named only where the DNA matches it firmly. Clone size is shown for a subset of rows, as once, few, many or a class of expanded clone.

clone size | J gene | V gene | D gene | CDR3 protein | CDR3 DNA
. | TRBJ1-5 | TRBV6-5 | . | CASRRQDQPQHF | TGTGCCAGCCGTCGACAAGATCAGCCCCAGCATTTT
. | TRBJ2-1 | TRBV4-2 | TRBD2 | CASSQESGLAGGHNEQFF | TGTGCCAGCAGCCAAGAATCGGGTCTAGCGGGAGGCCACAATGAGCAGTTCTTC
. | TRBJ2-7 | TRBV4-3 | TRBD1 | CASSQAPGGSYEQYF | TGCGCCAGCAGCCAAGCGCCAGGGGGCTCCTACGAGCAGTACTTC
. | TRBJ2-4 | TRBV7-2 | TRBD2 | CASSSNSGTGGKNIQYF | TGTGCCAGCAGCAGCAATAGCGGGACGGGAGGCAAAAACATTCAGTACTTC
. | TRBJ1-1 | TRBV6-6 | . | CASHPPGAWAEAFF | TGTGCCAGCCACCCCCCAGGTGCGTGGGCTGAAGCTTTCTTT
. | TRBJ2-2 | TRBV6-1 | TRBD1 | CASRPGQGITGELFF | TGTGCCAGCAGACCGGGACAGGGAATAACCGGGGAGCTGTTTTTT
. | TRBJ2-7 | TRBV6-1 | . | CASSDWERAYEQYF | TGTGCCAGCAGTGATTGGGAGCGGGCCTACGAGCAGTACTTC
. | TRBJ2-7 | TRBV6-1 | TRBD2 | CASSNPGLAGDEQYF | TGTGCCAGCAGTAACCCGGGACTAGCGGGGGACGAGCAGTACTTC
. | TRBJ2-1 | TRBV25-1 | . | CASSRSGSRDNEQFF | TGTGCCAGCAGTAGAAGCGGGTCCCGGGACAATGAGCAGTTCTTC
. | TRBJ2-7 | TRBV7-9 | . | CSSSLIGAVEQYF | TGTTCCAGCAGCCTGATTGGGGCCGTCGAGCAGTACTTC
few | TRBJ1-1 | TRBV6-5 | . | CASSYQNTEAFF | TGTGCCAGCAGTTACCAGAACACTGAAGCTTTCTTT
. | TRBJ1-6 | TRBV7-3 | TRBD1 | CASSKQGAGNSPLHF | TGTGCCAGCAGCAAACAGGGGGCTGGTAATTCACCCCTCCACTTT
. | TRBJ2-7 | TRBV28 | TRBD2 | CASSFRGRAHEQYF | TGTGCCAGCAGTTTTCGGGGGAGGGCCCACGAGCAGTACTTC
. | TRBJ1-6 | TRBV4-3 | . | CASSQESGGSWSPLHF | TGCGCCAGCAGCCAAGAATCGGGAGGGAGCTGGTCACCCCTCCACTTT
. | TRBJ1-1 | TRBV5-1 | . | CASSVKQGAPITEAFF | TGCGCCAGCAGCGTTAAACAGGGAGCTCCGATCACTGAAGCTTTCTTT
. | TRBJ2-7 | TRBV28 | TRBD1 | CASSPGTGEYEQYF | TGTGCCAGCAGTCCCGGGACAGGGGAATACGAGCAGTACTTC
once | TRBJ2-3 | TRBV27 | . | CASSFRGAVTDTQYF | TGTGCCAGCAGTTTCAGGGGGGCAGTGACAGATACGCAGTATTTT
once | TRBJ2-7 | TRBV9 | TRBD2 | CASSGTSGGASEQYF | TGTGCCAGCAGCGGGACTAGCGGGGGGGCGTCCGAGCAGTACTTC
once | TRBJ1-5 | TRBV19 | TRBD1 | CASSGQGGSNQPQHF | TGTGCCAGTAGTGGACAGGGGGGCAGCAATCAGCCCCAGCATTTT
. | TRBJ2-7 | TRBV18 | . | CASSPPGLESYEQYF | TGTGCCAGCTCACCACCGGGACTGGAATCCTACGAGCAGTACTTC
. | TRBJ2-7 | TRBV6-5 | TRBD2 | CASSLWVAGVGEQYF | TGTGCCAGCAGTCTCTGGGTAGCGGGAGTAGGTGAGCAGTACTTC
. | TRBJ2-4 | TRBV4-1 | TRBD1 | CASSQVPGGDRGYEVAKNIQYF | TGCGCCAGCAGCCAAGTCCCCGGGGGGGACAGGGGTTATGAGGTGGCCAAAAACATTCAGTACTTC
once | TRBJ1-6 | TRBV2 | TRBD1 | CATQDRENSPLHF | TGTGCCACCCAGGACAGGGAGAATTCACCCCTCCACTTT
. | TRBJ1-4 | TRBV27 | TRBD1 | CAIGRDRGEKLFF | TGTGCCATTGGCCGGGACAGGGGTGAAAAACTGTTTTTT
. | TRBJ1-5 | TRBV28 | TRBD1 | CASSTGTGGLLGNQPQHF | TGTGCCAGCAGCACCGGGACAGGGGGCTTATTAGGCAATCAGCCCCAGCATTTT
. | TRBJ1-6 | TRBV19 | TRBD1 | CASSADRVGDSPLHF | TGTGCCAGTAGTGCCGACAGGGTAGGGGATTCACCCCTCCACTTT
. | TRBJ2-3 | TRBV18 | TRBD2 | CASSPRTSGLHTDTQYF | TGTGCCAGCTCACCCCGGACTAGCGGGCTACACACAGATACGCAGTATTTT
. | TRBJ2-2 | TRBV28 | TRBD1 | CATIRTGPNTGELFF | TGTGCCACAATCCGGACAGGGCCGAACACCGGGGAGCTGTTTTTT
. | TRBJ1-5 | TRBV18 | TRBD1 | CASSPTGVGNQPQHF | TGTGCCAGCTCACCCACAGGGGTGGGTAATCAGCCCCAGCATTTT
. | TRBJ1-3 | TRBV28 | TRBD1 | CASSSFLRQGQYGNTIYF | TGTGCCAGCAGTTCCTTCCTGCGACAGGGGCAGTATGGAAACACCATATATTTT
. | TRBJ1-4 | TRBV5-4 | . | CASSPGGINEKLFF | TGTGCCAGCAGTCCCGGCGGGATTAATGAAAAACTGTTTTTT
. | TRBJ2-2 | TRBV5-8 | . | CASSLRGPDRANTGELFF | TGTGCCAGCAGCTTGCGGGGGCCCGACAGGGCGAACACCGGGGAGCTGTTTTTT
. | TRBJ1-1 | TRBV18 | . | CASSPPLGLNTEAFF | TGTGCCAGCTCACCACCACTGGGGCTGAACACTGAAGCTTTCTTT
. | TRBJ1-3 | TRBV5-1 | TRBD1 | CASSLGPRDRGNAAGNTIYF | TGCGCCAGCAGCTTGGGGCCCCGGGACAGGGGGAATGCTGCTGGAAACACCATATATTTT
. | TRBJ2-1 | TRBV5-1 | . | CASSLDGGQGEQFF | TGCGCCAGCAGCTTGGATGGAGGGCAGGGTGAGCAGTTCTTC
. | TRBJ2-6 | TRBV18 | . | CASSPVLEVSGANVLTF | TGTGCCAGCTCACCGGTCCTGGAGGTCTCTGGGGCCAACGTCCTGACTTTC
. | TRBJ1-3 | TRBV10-3 | . | CAISYGGTAASGNTIYF | TGTGCCATCAGCTATGGGGGGACTGCAGCCTCTGGAAACACCATATATTTT
. | TRBJ2-7 | TRBV7-9 | TRBD2 | CASSLVKRGPYEQYF | TGTGCCAGCAGCTTAGTCAAGCGGGGTCCCTACGAGCAGTACTTC
. | TRBJ2-1 | TRBV4-3 | . | CASSQPELRNEQFF | TGCGCCAGCAGCCAACCTGAGCTTAGAAATGAGCAGTTCTTC
. | TRBJ1-2 | TRBV7-9 | . | CASSLRQAYGYTF | TGTGCCAGCAGCCTCCGACAGGCGTATGGCTACACCTTC
. | TRBJ1-1 | TRBV20-1 | . | CSARDPLFAFF | TGCAGTGCTAGAGATCCCCTGTTCGCTTTCTTT
. | TRBJ1-4 | TRBV28 | TRBD1 | CASSPPGTDNEKLFF | TGTGCCAGCAGTCCCCCAGGGACAGATAATGAAAAACTGTTTTTT
once | TRBJ2-2 | TRBV19 | . | CASTARGRNGELFF | TGTGCCAGTACCGCGCGGGGTCGGAACGGGGAGCTGTTTTTT
. | TRBJ2-3 | TRBV19 | TRBD2 | CASHPGGTDTQYF | TGTGCCAGTCACCCGGGGGGGACAGATACGCAGTATTTT
. | TRBJ2-7 | TRBV2 | . | CASSRDISSYEQYF | TGTGCCAGCAGCCGGGACATTAGCTCCTACGAGCAGTACTTC
. | TRBJ1-5 | TRBV7-8 | . | CASSLAPSPGPQHF | TGTGCCAGCAGCCTGGCCCCAAGCCCAGGCCCCCAGCATTTT
few | TRBJ2-7 | TRBV10-3 | . | CAISGGEASSPRYF | TGTGCCATCAGTGGAGGAGAAGCTAGCAGCCCTCGATACTTC
. | TRBJ2-3 | TRBV5-4 | TRBD2 | CASTRDYTDTQYF | TGTGCCAGCACCAGGGACTATACAGATACGCAGTATTTT